This TCR beta chain was sequenced during a study of cytomegalovirus exposure and HLA in healthy donors. This CDR3 is built from 16 residues. V lost 5 bases to trimming and J lost 3 bases, with 19 bases between them. Germline CDR1 is MNHEY and CDR2 is SMNVEV (reference sequence). Study-wide results and caveats: Later work associated 16,951 TCR beta sequences with HLA alleles at 0.05 false discovery rate. Sequencing had likely introduced a cluster of highly shared sequence variants as an artifact.

Donors consisted of healthy bone marrow donors. In nominal health when sampled, donors likely had unrecorded immune exposures nonetheless. A remark on this clone: No antigen is known for it.

Both 60 Vbeta primers and 13 Jbeta primers went into the PCR. Profiled with immunoSEQ multiplex PCR; TCRdb holds only in-frame clones, not every one. The table has about 140,000 clones, 70% to 90% seen once. The sample was PBMCs. This receptor was identified in a woman aged 40 to 50 in good health and CMV-seronegative. The chain recombines TRBV27 with TRBJ1-1, with TRBD1 as a possible D gene (6 bases). In DNA form, the CDR3 reads TGTGCCAGCAGTCTCACCTCCTTACGACAGGACACTGAAGCTTTCTTT. Amino acid sequence: CASSLTSLRQDTEAFF.